One T cell receptor beta chain is described in this entry. Its antigen is unknown. Primers: 60 Vbeta forward and 13 Jbeta reverse. Measured with immunoSEQ multiplex PCR; TCRdb has only the in-frame clones, and not every one. Of about 200,000 clones listed, 82% are singletons. This record belongs to a study of cytomegalovirus exposure and HLA in healthy donors. Study results and limitations: Most subjects had HLA-A and HLA-B alleles reportedly predicted accurately by TCR beta sequences. The study labeled more than 150 TCR beta chains cytomegalovirus-associated. In a later analysis, TCR association rates varied by HLA locus: DRB1 most, HLA-C fewest.

Trimming took 5 bases from V and 11 from J; bases not matched to a gene: 1. Germline V gene lookup returns CDR1 DFQATT and CDR2 SNEGSKA (reference sequence). The CDR3 runs to 10 residues. The genes are TRBV20-1 and TRBJ1-1, with TRBD1 matching over 11 bases. Sample: PBMCs. This TCR was sampled from a woman aged 40 to 50 in good health and CMV-seronegative. CDR3 in DNA: TGCAGTGCTCGGGACAGGGGGGCTTTCTTT. Amino acid sequence: CSARDRGAFF.